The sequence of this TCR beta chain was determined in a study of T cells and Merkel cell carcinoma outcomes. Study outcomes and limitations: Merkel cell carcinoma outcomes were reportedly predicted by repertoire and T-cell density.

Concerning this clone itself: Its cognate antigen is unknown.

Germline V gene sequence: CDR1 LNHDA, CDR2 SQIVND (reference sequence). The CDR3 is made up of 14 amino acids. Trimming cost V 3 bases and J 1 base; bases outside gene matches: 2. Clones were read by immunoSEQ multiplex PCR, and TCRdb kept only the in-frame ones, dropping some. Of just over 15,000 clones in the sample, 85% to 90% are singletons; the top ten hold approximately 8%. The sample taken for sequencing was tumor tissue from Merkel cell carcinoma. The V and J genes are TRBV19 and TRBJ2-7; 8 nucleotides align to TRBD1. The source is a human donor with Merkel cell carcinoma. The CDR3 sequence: CASSMGQESYEQYF. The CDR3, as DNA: TGTGCCAGTAGTATGGGACAGGAGTCCTACGAGCAGTACTTC.